What follows describes a single T cell receptor beta chain. Its antigen remains unidentified. This entry is derived from a study of cytomegalovirus exposure and HLA in healthy donors. Findings and limits, study-wide: Most of the TCR beta V segments (in an earlier analysis) were productive either about 87% or about 30% of the time.

Amplification used 60 Vbeta primers and 13 Jbeta primers. The assay was immunoSEQ multiplex PCR, and TCRdb's table has in-frame clones only and misses some. This repertoire shows roughly 130,000 clones, over 50% found once; its top ten account for about 8.9%. Trimming took off 8 bases at V and 6 bases at J, with 13 bases between the two ends. The CDR3 totals 13 residues. The V gene's germline CDR1 is MDHEN and CDR2 SYDVKM. The rearrangement uses TRBV28 and TRBJ2-2, with a possible D match to TRBD1 (5 bases). Sequences were obtained from PBMCs. The receptor's source is a woman aged 40 to 49 in good health and CMV-seropositive. CDR3 in DNA: TGTGCCAGCCGGACATCTGGTCCCGGGGAGCTGTTTTTT. It codes for CASRTSGPGELFF.